This T cell receptor (beta chain) was recovered during a study of metastatic and nonmetastatic thyroid tumors. Whole-study context: Blood and tumor or nodule tissue repertoires from malignant and benign thyroid patients were compared. Study-wide results and limits: Malignant thyroid tumors reportedly exceeded benign nodules significantly in TCR beta diversity, with the difference appearing in blood and tumor.

Through MiXCR, TCRdb re-clonotyped the PCR reads. The sample records 45,000 to 55,000 clones, under 30% being singletons. This clone came up many times. Antigen unknown. V lost 6 bases and J lost 6, with 13 bases in between. Germline CDR1 and CDR2: LNHDA and SQIVND (reference sequence). The CDR3 length is 13 residues. Nobody among the patients had been given any treatment before thyroid surgery. The TCR was taken from a male donor with papillary thyroid cancer or a benign thyroid nodule (not recorded which). Some clones in this sample may be carry-over from other donors' samples. Sequencing was done on a sample of blood. V gene TRBV19 combines with J gene TRBJ2-3, with D perhaps TRBD2 (5 bases). CDR3 residues: CASSRPGSDTQYF. The CDR3 DNA reads as TGTGCCAGTAGCCGCCCGGGATCGGATACGCAGTATTTT. The full variable domain, in which reference TRBV19 and TRBJ2-3 provide the parts outside the CDR3, is DGGITQSPKYLFRKEGQNVTLSCEQNLNHDAMYWYRQDPGQGLRLIYYSQIVNDFQKGDIAEGYSVSREKKESFPLTVTSAQKNPTAFYLCASSRPGSDTQYFGPGTRLTVL.